This passage covers 21 T cell receptor beta chains from one sample sequenced in a study of blood T cell repertoires in COVID-19. The table came from immunoSEQ multiplex PCR; TCRdb's copy has only in-frame clones and leaves some out. The sample has tens of thousands of clones; more than 75% are singletons. Specimen: peripheral blood. The source of these receptors is a man between 45 and 60 years old with active COVID-19.

This rearrangement joins TRBV3-1 (or the pseudogene TRBV3-2) to TRBJ1-1, with D maybe TRBD1 (5 bases). Trimming pared 6 bases from V and 5 bases from J, leaving 10 bases between. The CDR3 length is 12 residues. The V gene's germline CDR1 is LGHDT and CDR2 YNNKEL (reference sequence). The CDR3 region has the DNA TGTGCCAGCAGGGGGGGTCGAACTGAAGCTTTCTTT. Translation: CASRGGRTEAFF.

J is TRBJ2-5 and V is TRBV7-9; possible D gene TRBD2, 5 bases. Trimming removed 3 bases at V and 5 bases at J, with 13 bases between. The germline gives CDR1 SEHNR, CDR2 FQNEAQ (reference sequence). The CDR3 is made up of 14 amino acids. The CDR3 sequence: CASSFMAGMETQYF. DNA for the CDR3: TGTGCCAGCAGCTTTATGGCGGGTATGGAGACCCAGTACTTC.

This chain's CDR3 is CASSFPGGEAFF. Written as DNA, the CDR3 is TGTGCCAGCAGCTTCCCAGGTGGTGAAGCTTTCTTT. The gene calls are TRBV7-3 and TRBJ1-1; the D is unclear. The CDR3 has 12 residues. Germline lookup yields CDR1 SGHTA and CDR2 FQGTGA. Trimming stripped 3 bases from V and 7 bases from J, with 9 bases between.

This chain uses TRBV6-4 with TRBJ2-6; D possibly corresponds to TRBD2 (5 bases). This CDR3 spans 15 amino acids. The germline V and J ends were trimmed by 5 bases and 1 base, with 9 bases remaining between them. Germline lookup yields CDR1 MRHNA and CDR2 SNTAGT. CDR3 protein: CASSTGKSGANVLTF. The CDR3 DNA follows: TGTGCCAGCAGTACGGGGAAGTCTGGGGCCAACGTCCTGACTTTC.

This clone was recorded once. The CDR3 spells CASSLLGQGSNEQYF. CDR3 bases: TGTGCCAGCAGTTTATTGGGACAGGGATCCAACGAGCAGTACTTC. V is TRBV27 and J is TRBJ2-7, with 9 bases matching TRBD1. CDR1 is MNHEY, CDR2 SMNVEV, per germline (reference sequence). Losses at the gene ends were 1 base for V and 5 bases for J; bases not matched to a gene: 6. The length of the CDR3 is 15 residues.

V is TRBV7-2 and J is TRBJ2-6; D not resolved. Trimming pared 2 bases from V and 0 bases from J, leaving 5 bases between. CDR3 size: 15 residues. Looked up from germline, CDR1 is SGHTA and CDR2 is FQGNSA. The CDR3 sequence: CASSLSYSGANVLTF. The CDR3 DNA is TGTGCCAGCAGCTTAAGCTACTCTGGGGCCAACGTCCTGACTTTC. Supplemented by reference TRBV7-2 and TRBJ2-6, the full variable domain reads GAGVSQSPSNKVTEKGKDVELRCDPISGHTALYWYRQSLGQGLEFLIYFQGNSAPDKSGLPSDRFSAERTGGSVSTLTIQRTQQEDSAVYLCASSLSYSGANVLTFGAGSRLTVL.

The V and J genes are TRBV24-1 and TRBJ1-2, with D unclear. CDR3 length: 14 residues. V dropped 4 bases and J dropped 1 base, with 9 bases sitting between them. Germline assignment: CDR1 KGHDR and CDR2 SFDVKD. CDR3 protein: CATSEGGFNYGYTF. In nucleotides, the CDR3 is TGTGCCACCAGTGAAGGCGGATTTAACTATGGCTACACCTTC.

The chain employs TRBV28 and TRBJ1-1; D ambiguous. The V gene lost 6 bases and the J gene lost 4 bases, with 9 bases spanning the gap. The CDR3 has 12 residues. Germline V gene lookup returns CDR1 MDHEN and CDR2 SYDVKM. The CDR3: CASSLLSTEAFF. The CDR3 DNA reads TGTGCCAGCAGCCTCCTAAGCACTGAAGCTTTCTTT. The variable domain in full, completed from reference TRBV28 and TRBJ1-1, reads DVKVTQSSRYLVKRTGEKVFLECVQDMDHENMFWYRQDPGLGLRLIYFSYDVKMKEKGDIPEGYSVSREKKERFSLILESASTNQTSMYLCASSLLSTEAFFGQGTRLTVV.

The chain combines TRBV5-1 with TRBJ2-2, with TRBD1 matching 12 bases. Germline trimming cut 2 bases from V and 7 bases from J; bases unmatched to any gene: 6. This CDR3 comprises 16 residues. CDR1 and CDR2 from the germline V gene are SGHRS and YFSETQ. The CDR3 bases are TGCGCCAGCAGCTTACAAGGGACAGGGGGCAACGGGGAGCTGTTTTTT. It encodes CASSLQGTGGNGELFF.

The rearrangement joins TRBV5-6 to TRBJ1-1; 7 positions agree with TRBD1. The length of the CDR3 is 14 residues. Germline trimming cut 0 bases from V and 6 bases from J; bases unmatched to any gene: 5. Germline V gene data show CDR1 as SGHDT and CDR2 as YYEEEE. The CDR3 nucleotides read TGTGCCAGCAGCTTGGAGGGGGCGGGCCCTGAAGCTTTCTTT. It translates to CASSLEGAGPEAFF.

The chain recombines TRBV27 with TRBJ2-3; TRBD2 aligns across 9 bases. This CDR3 is built from 16 residues. Germline values: CDR1 MNHEY, CDR2 SMNVEV (reference sequence). V gave up 2 bases and J gave up 1 base; unmatched junction bases: 4. CDR3 residues: CASSLQASGGTDTQYF. The CDR3 bases are TGTGCCAGCAGTTTACAAGCTAGCGGGGGCACAGATACGCAGTATTTT.

The chain carries TRBV19 and TRBJ1-2; D not certain. Germline CDR1 LNHDA, CDR2 SQIVND (reference sequence). V lost 5 bases and J lost 5, with 15 bases in between. This CDR3 is built from 14 residues. The CDR3 loop reads CASSPNSGPYGYTF. The CDR3 region has the DNA TGTGCCAGTAGTCCTAATTCTGGGCCTTATGGCTACACCTTC.

The V gene is TRBV11-3, the J gene TRBJ2-3; the D gene is possibly TRBD2 (5 bases). The length of the CDR3 is 19 residues. Germline lookup yields CDR1 SGHNT and CDR2 YENEEA. Trimming stripped 1 base from V and 2 bases from J, with 22 bases between. CDR3 coding DNA: TGTGCCAGCAGCTTAGGAGGGTTGGCTGTAGAGAGGGTCACAGATACGCAGTATTTT. This sequence encodes CASSLGGLAVERVTDTQYF. The full variable domain, its missing parts supplied by reference TRBV11-3 and TRBJ2-3, is EAGVVQSPRYKIIEKKQPVAFWCNPISGHNTLYWYLQNLGQGPELLIRYENEEAVDDSQLPKDRFSAERLKGVDSTLKIQPAELGDSAVYLCASSLGGLAVERVTDTQYFGPGTRLTVL.

The J gene is TRBJ2-1, the V gene TRBV10-3; D is possibly TRBD2 (6 bases). The germline CDR1 and CDR2 sequences are ENHRY and SYGVKD. V shed 7 bases and J shed 4 bases, with 17 bases lying between them. This CDR3 is 15 amino acids long. The CDR3 loop reads CAINPRAGTYNEQFF. CDR3 DNA: TGTGCCATCAATCCCCGGGCAGGGACTTACAATGAGCAGTTCTTC.

V is TRBV4-2 and J is TRBJ1-1, with D perhaps TRBD1 (5 bases). The CDR3 extends over 16 amino acids. The V and J ends lost 4 bases and 6 bases respectively, with 21 bases between them. Germline V CDR1 and CDR2: LGHNA, YNFKEQ. CDR3 DNA: TGTGCCAGCAGCCTAACGGGGCTACCCACTAGCGCTGAAGCTTTCTTT. Translated: CASSLTGLPTSAEAFF.

The rearrangement uses TRBV5-1 and TRBJ2-7, with 10 nucleotides matching TRBD1. Trimming removed 2 bases from V and 3 bases from J; junction bases left unmatched: 5. The length of the CDR3 is 15 residues. Germline V CDR1 and CDR2: SGHRS, YFSETQ. CDR3 bases: TGCGCCAGCAGCTTATCCGGGACAGGGGACTACGAGCAGTACTTC. Protein product: CASSLSGTGDYEQYF.

The V and J genes are TRBV21-1 and TRBJ2-2; TRBD1 reflects the table's D call only, with no check against the DNA. TRBV21-1 constitutes a pseudogene. CDR3 size: 17 residues. CDR3 coding DNA: TGTGCCAGCAGCAAACGGGGGACAGGGGGTAGCACCGGGGAGCTGTTTTTT. Protein: CASSKRGTGGSTGELFF.

This clone showed up just once. This rearrangement joins TRBV18 to TRBJ1-2; D perhaps matches TRBD1 (6 bases). The germline V gene encodes CDR1 KGHSH and CDR2 LQKENI. V was clipped by 0 bases and J by 5 bases, with 13 bases between them. The CDR3 is 15 residues long. The CDR3 DNA reads as TGTGCCAGCTCACCACCTTCCAGGGGCGTGTATGGCTACACCTTC. As protein: CASSPPSRGVYGYTF. Combining the CDR3 with reference TRBV18 and TRBJ1-2 gives the whole variable domain NAGVMQNPRHLVRRRGQEARLRCSPMKGHSHVYWYRQLPEEGLKFMVYLQKENIIDESGMPKERFSAEFPKEGPSILRIQQVVRGDSAAYFCASSPPSRGVYGYTFGSGTRLTVV.

V and J are TRBV18 and TRBJ1-1; D might be TRBD1 (6 bases). CDR1 and CDR2 (germline): KGHSH, LQKENI. This CDR3 contains 16 residues. V lost 3 bases, J lost 2 bases, and 16 bases lay in between. For the CDR3, the DNA is TGTGCCAGCTCACCCCTCGCGGGGGCAGCCAACACTGAAGCTTTCTTT. Translation: CASSPLAGAANTEAFF.

The chain links TRBV28 to TRBJ1-2; perhaps TRBD1 as D (5 bases). The germline CDR1 and CDR2 sequences are MDHEN and SYDVKM. The germline V and J ends were trimmed by 7 bases and 8 bases, with 17 bases remaining between them. The CDR3 spans 13 residues. CDR3 coding DNA: TGTGCCAGCATTAGTGCAGGGATTTTCGGCTACACCTTC. It codes for CASISAGIFGYTF.

This rearrangement joins TRBV12-3 or TRBV12-4 to TRBJ1-2; no definite D call. V dropped 3 bases and J dropped 3 bases, with 5 bases sitting between them. The CDR3 totals 12 residues. CDR3 sequence (DNA): TGTGCCAGCAGTTTCGGGGACTATGGCTACACCTTC. It specifies CASSFGDYGYTF.